This TCR beta chain came from a study of T cells in women clearing cervical HPV infection. Trimming took off 3 bases at V and 6 bases at J, with 11 bases between the two ends. Germline assignment: CDR1 DFQATT and CDR2 SNEGSKA (reference sequence). CDR3 size: 12 residues. Note on this clone: The read ends 3 residues before the CDR3 terminus; that terminus is restored from the germline J gene.

Only in-frame clones appear in the TCRdb table, and some are missing; sequencing was by immunoSEQ multiplex PCR. Recorded for this sample: tens of thousands of clones. The chain joins TRBV20-1 to TRBJ1-2, with TRBD1 as a possible D gene (6 bases). The source is a woman aged 18 to 75 with a cervical HPV16 infection that either progressed to CIN3+ or cleared (not recorded which). What was sequenced was blood buffy coat. CDR3 DNA (partial): TGCAGTGCTAGTACCTCAGGGGATGGC. Its translation: CSASTSGDG. The CDR3, in full, reads CSASTSGDGYTF.